This paragraph covers one TCR beta chain sequence. In its sample, this clone was seen once. Its specific antigen is unknown. One base away there is no much larger clone; base qualities are not given. This entry comes from a study of cytomegalovirus exposure and HLA in healthy donors (dated by TCRdb to the late 2010s). General notes on the study: An earlier analysis of approximately 550 of the donors reported roughly 270 Gb of sequence data and roughly 100 million unique TCR beta sequences from 150 million to 200 million T cells. Roughly 300 gigabases of sequencing data and approximately 92 million unique TCR sequences made up an early release that covered over 550 HLA-typed donors. Of the approximately 400 genotyped donors, roughly 80% were placed in the genetic ancestry cluster associated with self-reported Caucasian donors. The study was designed to test whether signatures of past pathogen exposure could be identified by cataloging public T cell receptors. The study used immunosequencing to profile the T cell repertoires of 666 subjects and linked those repertoires to cytomegalovirus serostatus. In addition to the first cohort of 650 to 800 subjects, a separate validation cohort of some 120 different subjects was used. To predict cytomegalovirus infection status, the study combined high-throughput TCR immunosequencing, statistical association of individual TCRs with disease status, and machine learning. In a later analysis, previously published TCR beta repertoires from 670 or so donors were re-analyzed and high-resolution HLA genotyping was added so that TCR occurrence patterns could be studied. Rather than using new phenotypic data, the later analysis identified candidate immune exposures from TCR beta sequences and from how often those sequences occurred across donors. An earlier analysis of some 600 of the donors applied high-throughput TCR beta sequencing to assess whether each TCR beta V gene segment acted as functional or pseudogenic. Donor age, sex, ethnicity and CMV serostatus were compiled alongside the repertoire data. Genome-wide SNP genotypes for about 65% of the 666 donors were used in a later genetic analysis, which treated that subset as a discovery cohort. All discovery cohort repertoires had been generated using a single sequencing platform. Both class I and class II loci were covered by HLA typing, at four-digit resolution. Typing coverage varied by locus: roughly 629-640 donors for A, B, C, DRB1 and DQB1; roughly 510 for DQA1; about 600 for DPA1; 450 to 480 for DPB1. Roughly five DR-DQ haplotypes were handled as single units for association and clustering because linkage in the cohort was strong. Among around 400 genotyped donors of the cohort, an average of around 250,000 unique TCR beta nucleotide sequences was sequenced per donor, of which about 18% were non-productive.

The cohort comprised approximately 700 healthy bone marrow donors. At the time of sampling, every cohort member was nominally healthy, though immune exposures that went unrecorded were likely present. The donor tested CMV seronegative, placing the donor among the roughly 340 seronegative members of the cohort. Each donor provided a peripheral blood sample, and peripheral blood mononuclear cells were used for TCR beta sequencing. The Qiagen DNeasy Blood Extraction Kit was used to extract genomic DNA from the blood cell samples. Libraries were prepared through the immunoSEQ multiplex PCR assay. The multiplex PCR relied on a mix of 60 forward primers for TCR Vbeta segments and 13 reverse primers for TCR Jbeta segments. The CDR3 region of rearranged TCR beta genes was amplified from genomic DNA with a multiplex PCR assay. The Illumina HiSeq System was used to sequence the amplified TCR beta libraries as 87-base-pair reads. The authors' analysis ran thus. A later analysis tallied roughly 80 million unique TCR beta chains across the 650 to 750 repertoires, and some 10 million of those chains were shared by two or more donors. Raw reads were error-corrected and collapsed into unique sequences by a nearest-neighbor algorithm in which closely related sequences were merged to remove PCR and sequencing errors. CDR3 sequences were aligned to IMGT reference sequences to assign V, D and J gene segments. For a sequence to be retained, at least a six-nucleotide match to both a V gene segment and a J gene segment was required. A rearrangement counted as productive if the CDR3 had no stop codons and remained in frame with V and J, and every other rearrangement counted as non-productive. Following IMGT convention, CDR3 was defined as the stretch from the second conserved V-encoded cysteine to the conserved J-encoded phenylalanine. The earlier analysis of 550 to 650 of the donors excluded any sequence lacking an unambiguous match to a single V gene segment. In an earlier analysis of 587 of the donors, V segments were called functional above 56.7% productive rearrangements and were called segregating when the between-donor standard deviation exceeded 5%. To diagnose cytomegalovirus status from the catalog of TCR beta chain sequences, a statistical classification framework was built. In a later analysis, V and J genes were assigned by comparing TCR nucleotide sequences against IMGT/GENE-DB human TR gene sequences. Using the TCRdist pipeline, a later analysis assigned CDR3 sequences along with most-parsimonious VDJ recombination scenarios. In a later analysis, each TCR beta chain was defined by its CDR3 amino acid sequence together with its V-gene family, and reads without a unique V-gene family were excluded. As a way to deal with suspected cross-contamination and a sequencing artifact, a later analysis dropped more than 500 nucleotide sequences that were highly shared and had low generation probability. In a later analysis, a clonal expansion index was calculated for each public chain from normalized within-repertoire ranks of inferred template counts. In a later analysis, generation probabilities were computed with a VDJ recombination model fitted to out-of-frame rearrangements, and the resulting probabilities were checked against IGoR. Hypergeometric tests were used in a later analysis to score TCR-TCR, TCR-HLA and TCR-CMV co-occurrence, with a repertoire-size bias correction applied to the TCR pairs. To estimate false discovery rates, a later analysis permuted the HLA or CMV assignments 20 times. In a later analysis, co-occurring TCRs were grouped with DBSCAN, and TCRdist sequence similarity was added when clustering was performed within HLA-allele-positive subsets. Co-occurrence clustering excluded repertoires with fewer than 30,000 or more than 120,000 public chains, plus five with anomalous nucleotide sharing. In its TCRdb copy, this immuneACCESS table keeps in-frame sequences only and misses some clones. Where compared with another copy, unresolved V genes explain less than half of these, and the others have no known cause. V, J and clone size are those of that table, while D and trimming were read from the DNA. The sample table shows 200,000 or so clones, and about 85% are seen once. 3.5% to 4% of the sample goes to the ten largest clones.

CDR1 and CDR2, looked up from the germline V gene (reference sequence), are LNHDA and SQIVND. Trimming leaves V shorter by 6 bases and J shorter by 3 bases, with the junction holding 7 bases beyond the gene matches. The CDR3 has 14 amino acids, counting the end cysteine and phenylalanine. The read is trimmed to its CDR3 DNA, 42 bases read in frame from base 1. Results the study describes overall, beyond this receptor: Because some donors lacked HLA typing at each locus, the association tests relied only on the typed subset. Assigning TCR associations to individual alleles was difficult when HLA alleles, especially DR and DQ, strongly co-occurred. The 87-base-pair reads could not distinguish some IMGT-functional V segments, including TRBV6-2 and TRBV6-3, so those segments were excluded. Specific HLA alleles were associated with about 17,000 TCR beta sequences at a false discovery rate of 0.05 in a later analysis. A few of the identified cytomegalovirus-associated TCR beta chains were confirmed in vitro to be specific for cytomegalovirus antigens. In a later analysis, TCR association rates were found to vary across HLA loci, with the most associated TCRs seen for DRB1 alleles and the fewest for HLA-C alleles. Most CMV-associated TCR beta chains appeared to be HLA-restricted in a later analysis, and the HLA associations seemed to be driven largely by CMV exposure. A total of 150 or so TCR beta chains were listed by the study as associated with cytomegalovirus. In this cohort, only TCR beta chains were sequenced, and detectable features were limited by the absence of alpha or paired-chain data. In a later genetic analysis, a missense DCLRE1C variant was associated with V-gene and J-gene trimming of TCR beta chains, and the association was replicated in an independent cohort. In a later analysis, HLA-associated TCR beta chains showed more clonal expansion and lower generation probabilities than non-associated chains that were equally common. CMV serostatus was the only immune exposure information available for the cohort. Most TCR sequences were seen in very few donors, while some public TCRs were found in many individuals. Several of the top co-occurrence clusters appeared to be linked to parvovirus B19, influenza, CMV and Epstein-Barr virus, according to a later analysis. A later genetic analysis reported fewer N-insertions in productive TCRs among donors in an Asian-associated ancestry cluster than the approximately 700-donor mean. The classifier was reported to diagnose cytomegalovirus status with high specificity and sensitivity in both the original cohort and the validation cohort. In an earlier analysis of some 550 of the donors, most TCR beta V segments were observed in productive rearrangements about 90% or about 30% of the time, broadly matching IMGT annotations. A cluster of highly shared sequence variants was judged likely to be a technical artifact of the sequencing pipeline. Correlated functional status among segregating V segments might reflect linkage disequilibrium, but an unknown experimental factor could not be ruled out. According to the authors, the approach could potentially be generalized to other disease states and immunological phenotypes. The earlier analysis of 450 to 700 of the donors excluded around 17 rarely observed V segments, including chromosome 9 orphons, because counts were too low. Presence/absence analyses assumed roughly uniform sequencing depth across donors, an assumption that may not hold. A further reported finding was that TCR beta sequences accurately predicted the HLA-A and HLA-B alleles for most subjects in the first cohort.

The sequence was collected from a man over 45 in good health and CMV-seronegative. The chain was built from TRBV19 and TRBJ2-7, with 8 bases aligning to TRBD2. The sample consisted of PBMCs. The CDR3 amino acid sequence is: CASSTGLGLYEQYF. The sequence in DNA is TGTGCCAGTAGCACGGGACTAGGCCTCTACGAGCAGTACTTC.